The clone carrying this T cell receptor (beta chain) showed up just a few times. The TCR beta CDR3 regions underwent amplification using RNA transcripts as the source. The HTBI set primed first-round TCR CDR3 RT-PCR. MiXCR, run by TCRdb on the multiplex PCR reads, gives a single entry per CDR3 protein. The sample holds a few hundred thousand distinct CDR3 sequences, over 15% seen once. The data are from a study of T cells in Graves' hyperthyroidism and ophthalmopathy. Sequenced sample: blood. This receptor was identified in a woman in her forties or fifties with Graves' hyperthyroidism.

This chain's CDR3 is CASKKGLADNEQFF. The CDR3 DNA reads as TGTGCCAGCAAGAAGGGACTAGCGGACAATGAGCAGTTCTTC. This rearrangement joins TRBV6-1 to TRBJ2-1; the match to TRBD2 covers 11 bases. This CDR3 comprises 14 residues. Germline V gene lookup returns CDR1 MNHNS and CDR2 SASEGT. After removal of 7 bases from V and 5 bases from J, the junction contained 4 bases not matched to a gene.